Following are 16 T cell receptor beta chains from one sample sequenced in a study of pediatric ulcerative colitis. Generated by immunoSEQ multiplex PCR, the TCRdb table keeps only in-frame clones and is missing some. The repertoire holds roughly 64,000 clones, with 80% to 90% as singletons. Sample: blood. These receptors originate from a boy aged 5-17 years with severe ulcerative colitis.

This sequence joins TRBV19 and TRBJ2-2; 7 bases match TRBD1. The germline V gene encodes CDR1 LNHDA and CDR2 SQIVND (reference sequence). After removal of 7 bases from V and 1 base from J, the junction contained 6 bases not matched to a gene. CDR3 length: 15 amino acids. DNA for the CDR3: TGTGCCAGTACCCCGGGACAGAAGAACACCGGGGAGCTGTTTTTT. Its protein product is CASTPGQKNTGELFF.

This chain uses TRBV29-1 with TRBJ2-1; D remains unclear. Germline lookup yields CDR1 SQVTM and CDR2 ANQGSEA. V was cut by 4 bases and J by 8 bases, with 9 bases left in between. The CDR3 contains 11 residues. As DNA, the CDR3 is TGCAGCGTTGTAAAAGGATATGAGCAGTTCTTC. Protein: CSVVKGYEQFF.

This sequence joins TRBV5-1 and TRBJ2-1; possibly TRBD1 or TRBD2 for D (5 bases each). Trimming removed 2 bases from V and 8 bases from J, with 11 bases in between. Germline V gives CDR1 SGHRS, CDR2 YFSETQ. This CDR3 is 13 amino acids long. CDR3 nucleotides: TGCGCCAGCAGCTTCGGACTGGGGGATGAGCAGTTCTTC. It yields the protein CASSFGLGDEQFF.

The rearrangement joins TRBV27 to TRBJ2-1; the D gene is possibly TRBD1 (5 bases). Germline V gives CDR1 MNHEY, CDR2 SMNVEV (reference sequence). Deletions cut 6 bases from V and 2 bases from J, with 8 bases between. The CDR3 spans 13 residues. CDR3 loop: CASSDSPYNEQFF. The CDR3 DNA reads TGTGCCAGCAGCGACAGTCCCTACAATGAGCAGTTCTTC.

Details on this clone: Other DNA variants within this sample encode the same CDR3. J is TRBJ1-4 and V is TRBV6-5; D is perhaps TRBD1 (6 bases). The CDR3 spans 14 residues. Germline CDR1 reads MNHEY; CDR2 reads SVGAGI. V dropped 3 bases and J dropped 8 bases, with 13 bases sitting between them. CDR3 residues: CASSYGGRDEKLFF. As DNA, the CDR3 is TGTGCCAGCAGTTATGGGGGGCGGGACGAAAAACTGTTTTTT.

CDR3 loop: CASSQDGREGPDTQYF. The CDR3 DNA is TGCGCCAGCAGCCAAGACGGGCGGGAGGGCCCAGATACGCAGTATTTT. The genes are TRBV4-3 and TRBJ2-3, with 9 bases aligning to TRBD2. V lost 0 bases to trimming and J lost 4 bases; unmatched junction nucleotides: 5. The CDR3 has 16 residues. Germline V CDR1 and CDR2: LGHNA, YSLEER.

This CDR3 is CASSPQGVLDTQYF. The CDR3 DNA follows: TGTGCCAGCAGCCCACAGGGGGTGCTGGATACGCAGTATTTT. V usage is TRBV11-3 and J usage is TRBJ2-3; 8 bases map to TRBD1. V was pared by 5 bases and J by 6 bases, with 7 bases of the junction left unmatched. Germline CDR1 SGHNT, CDR2 YENEEA. This CDR3 spans 14 amino acids.

This clone showed up just a few times. The genes are TRBV7-9 and TRBJ2-2; D uncertain. CDR3 size: 12 residues. V was pared by 5 bases and J by 2 bases, with 3 bases between. CDR1 and CDR2 from the germline V gene are SEHNR and FQNEAQ (reference sequence). This CDR3 reads CASSLNTGELFF. For the CDR3, the DNA is TGTGCCAGCAGCCTTAACACCGGGGAGCTGTTTTTT.

The chain recombines TRBV6-1 with TRBJ2-3; 9 positions match TRBD2. The junction had 9 bases not matched to a gene; V was cut back by 7 bases and J by 7 bases. The CDR3 length is 14 residues. CDR1 MNHNS and CDR2 SASEGT come from the germline V gene. In nucleotides, the CDR3 is TGTGCCAGCAAGACAGCGGGAGGTTCACATACGCAGTATTTT. It is translated as CASKTAGGSHTQYF.

The rearrangement uses TRBV2 and TRBJ2-5; 9 bases are a match to TRBD1. In germline, CDR1 is SNHLY, CDR2 FYNNEI. This CDR3 comprises 15 residues. V lost 6 bases to trimming and J lost 5 bases; unmatched junction nucleotides: 10. As DNA, the CDR3 is TGTGCCAGCAGCGATAACAGGGGGCGAGAGGAGACCCAGTACTTC. Its protein is CASSDNRGREETQYF.

The chain recombines TRBV9 with TRBJ2-1; a possible D gene is TRBD1 (5 bases). V dropped 4 bases and J dropped 9 bases, with 17 bases sitting between them. Per the germline V gene, CDR1 is SGDLS and CDR2 is YYNGEE. The CDR3 sequence is 14 residues long. The CDR3 region has the DNA TGTGCCAGCAGCCCCAACAAGCGTCAGGGTGAGCAGTTCTTC. Translated: CASSPNKRQGEQFF.

This rearrangement joins TRBV19 to TRBJ1-3; D might be TRBD1 (6 bases). This CDR3 region has 17 residues. Trimming removed 7 bases from V and 2 bases from J, with 21 bases in between. Looked up from germline, CDR1 is LNHDA and CDR2 is SQIVND (reference sequence). The CDR3, as DNA: TGTGCCAGTATCCTCGGACAGCCGTTCATTACTGGAAACACCATATATTTT. Encoded protein: CASILGQPFITGNTIYF.

This chain uses TRBV15 with TRBJ2-1; 9 bases align to TRBD2. The CDR3 contains 16 residues. The V gene's germline CDR1 is LNHNV and CDR2 YYDKDF (reference sequence). J gave up 1 base and V 8 bases, and 9 bases lay outside the gene matches. The CDR3 reads CATLGAGGPSYNEQFF. The DNA of the CDR3 is TGTGCCACCCTCGGCGCGGGAGGGCCATCCTACAATGAGCAGTTCTTC.

This chain connects TRBV30 to TRBJ1-5; D gene ambiguous. Trimming removed 0 bases at V and 6 bases at J, with 9 bases between. The germline gives CDR1 GTSNPN, CDR2 SVGIG (reference sequence). This CDR3 has 13 amino acids. The CDR3 is CAWSVDVGQPQHF. For the CDR3, the DNA is TGTGCCTGGAGTGTTGATGTCGGTCAGCCCCAGCATTTT.

CDR3 residues: CASSERTSGPYNEQFF. CDR3 nucleotides: TGTGCCAGCAGTGAACGGACTAGCGGGCCTTACAATGAGCAGTTCTTC. The V call is TRBV25-1, the J call TRBJ2-1; 11 bases match TRBD2. Germline loops: CDR1 MGHDK, CDR2 SYGVNS. Trimming took 2 bases from V and 4 from J; bases not matched to a gene: 4. The CDR3 is 16 residues long.

The chain carries TRBV25-1 and TRBJ2-1; D is perhaps TRBD2 (7 bases). CDR3 size: 17 residues. Germline V CDR1 and CDR2: MGHDK, SYGVNS. The V gene lost 5 bases and the J gene lost 5 bases, with 22 bases spanning the gap. The CDR3: CASSSNGGAGLHNEQFF. DNA of the CDR3: TGTGCCAGCAGTTCAAATGGGGGGGCAGGGCTCCACAATGAGCAGTTCTTC.